Listed here are 25 T cell receptor beta chains from one sample, sequenced in a study of cytomegalovirus exposure and HLA in healthy donors. The PCR made use of 60 Vbeta and 13 Jbeta primers. The method was immunoSEQ multiplex PCR; TCRdb's version includes in-frame clones alone and lacks a portion of them. The sample shows about 150,000 clones, about 80% of them seen only once. Sequencing was carried out using PBMCs. These receptors originate from a man aged 25 to 45 in good health and CMV-seropositive.

The gene calls are TRBV7-9 and TRBJ2-5; a weak D match, TRBD1 (5 bases). Germline CDR1 and CDR2: SEHNR and FQNEAQ (reference sequence). This CDR3 comprises 13 residues. V gave up 4 bases and J gave up 5 bases, with 11 bases separating them. In nucleotides, the CDR3 is TGTGCCAGCAGCTACCAGGGAAGCGAGACCCAGTACTTC. Translation gives CASSYQGSETQYF.

This chain connects TRBV9 to TRBJ1-2; D uncertain. CDR1 and CDR2 (germline): SGDLS, YYNGEE. V gave up 0 bases and J gave up 8 bases, with 8 bases separating them. This CDR3 has 12 amino acids. CDR3 coding DNA: TGTGCCAGCAGCGTAGATTCGGGGGGCTACACCTTC. Translating it yields CASSVDSGGYTF.

This chain connects TRBV25-1 to TRBJ1-1; TRBD1 matches 7 bases. The V segment lost 3 bases and the J segment 1 base; nucleotides outside the gene matches: 2. The CDR3 covers 14 residues. In germline, CDR1 is MGHDK, CDR2 SYGVNS. CDR3 DNA: TGTGCCAGCAGTGACCGGACAGGGAACACTGAAGCTTTCTTT. Its translation is CASSDRTGNTEAFF.

V and J are TRBV18 and TRBJ1-2; no clear D. Germline lookup yields CDR1 KGHSH and CDR2 LQKENI. There are 16 residues in the CDR3. The V and J ends lost 1 base and 4 bases respectively, with 16 bases between them. Here the CDR3 DNA reads TGTGCCAGCTCACCACAGCGATCCGGGGAGGGCTATGGCTACACCTTC. It codes for CASSPQRSGEGYGYTF.

CDR3 coding DNA: TGTGCCAGCAGTGTCGGGGACTTTACTAACTATGGCTACACCTTC. Residues: CASSVGDFTNYGYTF. This sequence joins TRBV6-1 and TRBJ1-2; D is perhaps TRBD1 (5 bases). V lost 4 bases to trimming and J lost 0 bases, with 12 bases between them. Per the germline V gene, CDR1 is MNHNS and CDR2 is SASEGT. This CDR3 is 15 amino acids long.

The genes are TRBV28 and TRBJ2-7; weak D call: TRBD2 (5 bases). CDR1 is MDHEN and CDR2 is SYDVKM in the germline V gene. The V end was cut by 6 bases, the J end by 6 bases, with 18 bases between. The CDR3 consists of 14 residues. The CDR3 loop is CASSLPRPGSEQYF. Written as DNA, the CDR3 is TGTGCCAGCAGCCTCCCTCGCCCGGGGAGCGAGCAGTACTTC.

This chain uses TRBV11-2 with TRBJ2-1; 9 bases match TRBD2. After removal of 1 base from V and 16 bases from J, the junction contained 14 bases not matched to a gene. Germline assignment: CDR1 SGHAT and CDR2 FQNNGV. The CDR3 contains 15 residues. DNA of the CDR3: TGTGCCAGCAGCTTAGGGCTATCTAGCGGGATATTTAGATTCTTC. This encodes CASSLGLSSGIFRFF.

This clone was detected only a few times. This chain uses TRBV11-3 with TRBJ2-2; tentatively, D is TRBD2 (6 bases). CDR3 length: 15 residues. The germline V gene encodes CDR1 SGHNT and CDR2 YENEEA. V was cut by 6 bases and J by 6 bases, with 17 bases left in between. This CDR3 is CASSELGGPAGELFF. In nucleotides, the CDR3 is TGTGCCAGCAGTGAGCTCGGGGGACCTGCCGGGGAGCTGTTTTTT.

The chain combines TRBV7-2 with TRBJ1-2; D is ambiguous. The length of the CDR3 is 15 residues. CDR1 and CDR2 (germline): SGHTA, FQGNSA. The V and J ends lost 5 bases and 1 base respectively, with 14 bases between them. The CDR3 protein is CASSASSSGNYGYTF. Here the CDR3 DNA reads TGTGCCAGCAGCGCATCGAGTTCCGGTAACTATGGCTACACCTTC.

The chain is built from TRBV27 and TRBJ2-1; D gene uncertain. This CDR3 is built from 11 residues. Germline V gene data show CDR1 as MNHEY and CDR2 as SMNVEV (reference sequence). Trimming shortened V by 5 bases and J by 5 bases, and 4 bases separated the two germline ends. The CDR3, as DNA: TGTGCCAGCAGTCAGAACAATGAGCAGTTCTTC. It yields the protein CASSQNNEQFF.

The V and J genes are TRBV29-1 and TRBJ1-2; D not resolved. The CDR3 spans 11 residues. The germline gives CDR1 SQVTM, CDR2 ANQGSEA. Between the trimmed V and J ends, which lost 6 bases and 6 bases, there was a span of 11 bases. The CDR3, as DNA: TGCAGCGTGGCCTTTACCAATGGCTACACCTTC. Amino acids: CSVAFTNGYTF.

CDR3 coding DNA: TGTGCCAGCAGCGTGGCTGGGACAGGGAACACCGGGGAGCTGTTTTTT. Translating it yields CASSVAGTGNTGELFF. The chain joins TRBV9 to TRBJ2-2; 8 nucleotides match TRBD1. There are 16 residues in the CDR3. Germline V lookup: CDR1 SGDLS, CDR2 YYNGEE. Trimming at V came to 2 bases and at J to 1 base, leaving 4 bases not matched to a gene.

This clone was detected only once. This chain links TRBV6-5 with TRBJ2-1; 10 bases map to TRBD2. The V and J ends lost 2 bases and 10 bases, in that order; junction bases with no gene match: 8. The V gene's germline CDR1 is MNHEY and CDR2 SVGAGI. CDR3 length: 15 residues. The CDR3 reads CASSYSASGSREQFF. The CDR3 nucleotides read TGTGCCAGCAGTTACAGCGCTAGCGGGAGTAGGGAGCAGTTCTTC.

This clone was detected only a few times. V usage is TRBV5-1 and J usage is TRBJ2-1; the D gene is possibly TRBD2 (6 bases). With 3 bases removed from V and 8 bases from J, the gap between germline ends came to 18 bases. Per germline, CDR1 SGHRS and CDR2 YFSETQ. CDR3 length: 15 amino acids. The CDR3 bases are TGCGCCAGCAGCTCCGGCCCCACTAGGAGGGATGAGCAGTTCTTC. This encodes CASSSGPTRRDEQFF. The variable domain in full, completed from reference TRBV5-1 and TRBJ2-1, reads KAGVTQTPRYLIKTRGQQVTLSCSPISGHRSVSWYQQTPGQGLQFLFEYFSETQRNKGNFPGRFSGRQFSNSRSEMNVSTLELGDSALYLCASSSGPTRRDEQFFGPGTRLTVL.

Comments on this clone: Other nucleotide sequences from this sample produce the same CDR3. The chain combines TRBV9 with TRBJ2-7, with 7 bases identical to TRBD2. Germline CDR1 SGDLS, CDR2 YYNGEE. V dropped 0 bases and J dropped 1; count of bases not matched to a gene: 4. The CDR3 has 15 amino acids. In DNA, the CDR3 is TGTGCCAGCAGCGTAGCAGCTAGCGGTTCCTACGAGCAGTACTTC. This translates into CASSVAASGSYEQYF.

The V gene is TRBV2, the J gene TRBJ1-1; perhaps TRBD1 as D (5 bases). CDR1 SNHLY and CDR2 FYNNEI come from the germline V gene. The CDR3 contains 13 residues. V was trimmed by 6 bases and J by 1 base, leaving 9 bases between them. CDR3 residues: CASSLDKNTEAFF. CDR3 nucleotides: TGTGCCAGCAGCCTGGACAAGAACACTGAAGCTTTCTTT.

This clone was seen a few times. The V and J genes are TRBV7-9 and TRBJ2-3, with 11 bases fitting TRBD1. CDR1 is SEHNR and CDR2 is FQNEAQ in the germline V gene (reference sequence). V was clipped by 7 bases and J by 6 bases; unmatched bases: 3. This CDR3 is 13 amino acids long. CDR3 nucleotides: TGTGCCAGCATCGGGACAGGGGGGGATACGCAGTATTTT. Amino acids: CASIGTGGDTQYF.

This rearrangement joins TRBV27 to TRBJ2-2, with 9 bases aligning to TRBD1. CDR1 MNHEY and CDR2 SMNVEV come from the germline V gene (reference sequence). The CDR3 is 14 residues long. V trimming: 6 bases; J trimming: 11 bases; junction bases outside the gene matches: 10. The DNA for the CDR3 is TGTGCCAGCAGAAGGACAGGGGCACGCGGAGAGCTGTTTTTT. Translation: CASRRTGARGELFF.

The chain employs TRBV5-6 and TRBJ2-7; 11 bases agree with TRBD1. The germline V gene encodes CDR1 SGHDT and CDR2 YYEEEE. The CDR3 covers 14 residues. V was pared by 3 bases and J by 7 bases, with 6 bases of the junction left unmatched. The CDR3 region is CASSYGTGGGEQYF. In DNA, the CDR3 is TGTGCCAGCAGCTACGGGACAGGGGGAGGTGAGCAGTACTTC. The variable domain in full, completed from reference TRBV5-6 and TRBJ2-7, reads DAGVTQSPTHLIKTRGQQVTLRCSPKSGHDTVSWYQQALGQGPQFIFQYYEEEERQRGNFPDRFSGHQFPNYSSELNVNALLLGDSALYLCASSYGTGGGEQYFGPGTRLTVT.

This chain joins TRBV4-1 and TRBJ2-2; TRBD1 matches at 9 bases. CDR1 is MGHRA and CDR2 is YSYEKL in the germline V gene. This CDR3 has 15 residues. The trim removed 6 bases at V and 5 bases at J, leaving 7 bases unmatched. The CDR3 nucleotides are TGCGCCAGCAGGAAACAGGGGGCTCAGACCGGGGAGCTGTTTTTT. Its translation: CASRKQGAQTGELFF.

The V gene is TRBV28, the J gene TRBJ2-5; D perhaps matches TRBD2 (5 bases). V was clipped by 6 bases and J by 7 bases, with 15 bases between them. Germline lookup yields CDR1 MDHEN and CDR2 SYDVKM. CDR3 length: 13 residues. In nucleotides, the CDR3 is TGTGCCAGCAGCCCGACTAAGGGTGGGACCCAGTACTTC. Residues: CASSPTKGGTQYF.

Written as DNA, the CDR3 is TGTGCCAGCAGCCACCGGTCAAACTATGGCTACACCTTC. This gives the protein CASSHRSNYGYTF. This chain connects TRBV7-9 to TRBJ1-2; D gene uncertain. The CDR3 runs 13 residues. Germline V gives CDR1 SEHNR, CDR2 FQNEAQ (reference sequence). Trimming pared 5 bases from V and 2 bases from J, leaving 9 bases between.

The chain links TRBV7-9 to TRBJ1-2, with a possible D match to TRBD1 (5 bases). The ends were cut back, 2 bases at V and 0 bases at J, with 16 bases in the middle. The CDR3 consists of 17 residues. Germline V gene data show CDR1 as SEHNR and CDR2 as FQNEAQ (reference sequence). The chain's CDR3 is CASSLSGVLTANYGYTF. For the CDR3, the DNA is TGTGCCAGCAGCTTATCGGGGGTTCTTACAGCTAACTATGGCTACACCTTC.

The genes are TRBV6-1 and TRBJ2-2, with a weak D call TRBD2 (6 bases). Between the trimmed V and J ends, which lost 4 bases and 5 bases, there was a span of 17 bases. This CDR3 is built from 16 residues. Germline CDR1 and CDR2: MNHNS and SASEGT. For the CDR3, the DNA is TGTGCCAGCAGTGCCTTAGGACGGCGGGATACCGGGGAGCTGTTTTTT. Translating it yields CASSALGRRDTGELFF.

This clone was seen just once. Other DNA sequences from this sample encode an identical CDR3 as well. The V call is TRBV27, the J call TRBJ2-5; 10 nucleotides agree with TRBD2. V lost 3 bases, J lost 5 bases, and 3 bases stayed unmatched. Germline V gene data show CDR1 as MNHEY and CDR2 as SMNVEV (reference sequence). CDR3 length: 14 amino acids. The CDR3 nucleotides are TGTGCCAGCAGTTTGCTAGCGGGAGAGGAGACCCAGTACTTC. The encoded protein is CASSLLAGEETQYF.